Below are 17 T cell receptor beta chains sequenced from a single sample in a study of blood T cell repertoires in COVID-19. Some clones are missing from TCRdb's copy, which holds only in-frame ones; the method was immunoSEQ multiplex PCR. The data hold approximately 93,000 clones, with 86% observed a single time. Sequenced: peripheral blood. Receptors originate from a man in his fifties with active or convalescent COVID-19.

The chain is built from TRBV7-9 and TRBJ2-1; weak D call: TRBD1 (5 bases). The germline V gene has CDR1 SEHNR and CDR2 FQNEAQ (reference sequence). The ends were cut back, 6 bases at V and 3 bases at J, with 18 bases in the middle. This CDR3 comprises 16 residues. This CDR3 is CASSPRVTVHYNEQFF. CDR3 DNA: TGTGCCAGCAGTCCCAGGGTGACTGTGCACTACAATGAGCAGTTCTTC. The full variable domain, completed using reference TRBV7-9 and TRBJ2-1, is DTGVSQNPRHKITKRGQNVTFRCDPISEHNRLYWYRQTLGQGPEFLTYFQNEAQLEKSRLLSDRFSAERPKGSFSTLEIQRTEQGDSAMYLCASSPRVTVHYNEQFFGPGTRLTVL.

In its sample, this clone was seen once. CDR3 loop: CASGQHHPDEQFF. The CDR3 DNA sequence: TGTGCCAGTGGACAGCACCATCCCGATGAGCAGTTCTTC. This chain connects TRBV19 to TRBJ2-1; a weak D match, TRBD1 (6 bases). This CDR3 comprises 13 residues. In germline, CDR1 is LNHDA, CDR2 SQIVND (reference sequence). V was shortened by 8 bases and J by 8 bases, with 16 bases between the two germline ends.

The gene calls are TRBV19 and TRBJ1-1, with TRBD1 matching over 8 bases. With V trimmed by 5 bases and J by 2 bases, 7 bases remained unmatched. Per germline, CDR1 LNHDA and CDR2 SQIVND (reference sequence). The CDR3 is made up of 15 amino acids. CDR3 nucleotides: TGTGCCAGTAGTCCAGGGACAGGTATCAACACTGAAGCTTTCTTT. It codes for CASSPGTGINTEAFF.

The rearrangement uses TRBV18 and TRBJ1-4; TRBD1 agrees at 8 bases. CDR3 length equals 15 residues. V gave up 2 bases and J gave up 8 bases; unmatched junction bases: 7. Per germline, CDR1 KGHSH and CDR2 LQKENI. This CDR3 is CASSPEGQGNEKLFF. CDR3 nucleotides: TGTGCCAGCTCACCAGAAGGACAGGGTAACGAAAAACTGTTTTTT.

The chain is built from TRBV5-4 and TRBJ2-6; the D gene is possibly TRBD2 (6 bases). CDR3 length: 16 amino acids. The ends were cut back, 1 base at V and 0 bases at J, with 8 bases in the middle. Germline V gene data show CDR1 as SGHNT and CDR2 as YYREEE (reference sequence). CDR3 coding DNA: TGTGCCAGCAGCTTGATCGGGGGCTCTGGGGCCAACGTCCTGACTTTC. Its translation is CASSLIGGSGANVLTF.

The rearrangement links TRBV5-1 to TRBJ2-3, with 7 bases fitting TRBD2. The V and J ends lost 0 bases and 2 bases, in that order; junction bases with no gene match: 6. This CDR3 spans 16 amino acids. Germline CDR1 and CDR2: SGHRS and YFSETQ. The CDR3 here is CASSLEPGLNTDTQYF. CDR3 nucleotide sequence: TGCGCCAGCAGCTTGGAGCCGGGACTAAACACAGATACGCAGTATTTT.

The V call is TRBV6-5, the J call TRBJ1-2, with D possibly matching TRBD1 (6 bases). Per the germline V gene, CDR1 is MNHEY and CDR2 is SVGAGI. The CDR3 spans 15 residues. Trimming took 5 bases from V and 3 from J, leaving 16 bases between them. The CDR3 sequence is CASSKGVGNDYGYTF. CDR3 bases: TGTGCCAGCAGTAAGGGGGTCGGGAATGACTATGGCTACACCTTC.

The CDR3 is CASGTGDSQPQHF. CDR3 coding DNA: TGCGCCAGCGGGACAGGGGATTCTCAGCCCCAGCATTTT. The genes are TRBV5-1 and TRBJ1-5; 10 bases are shared with TRBD1. From germline, CDR1 is SGHRS and CDR2 YFSETQ. Losses at the gene ends were 7 bases for V and 6 bases for J; bases not matched to a gene: 4. The CDR3 has 13 residues. Full variable domain (remainder filled in from reference TRBV5-1 and TRBJ1-5): KAGVTQTPRYLIKTRGQQVTLSCSPISGHRSVSWYQQTPGQGLQFLFEYFSETQRNKGNFPGRFSGRQFSNSRSEMNVSTLELGDSALYLCASGTGDSQPQHFGDGTRLSIL.

The chain has TRBV18 and TRBJ2-3; 11 nucleotides line up with TRBD2. V shed 2 bases, J shed 4 bases, and the junction held 11 bases outside the gene matches. Germline lookup yields CDR1 KGHSH and CDR2 LQKENI. The CDR3 length is 18 residues. The CDR3 sequence: CASSPFLGSGGAADTQYF. CDR3 DNA sequence: TGTGCCAGCTCACCATTTCTCGGTAGCGGGGGGGCTGCAGATACGCAGTATTTT.

J is TRBJ2-7 and V is TRBV10-3; 10 positions match TRBD1. CDR1 is ENHRY, CDR2 SYGVKD, per germline. The V gene end was trimmed by 5 bases and the J gene end by 5 bases; junction bases not matched to a gene: 6. The CDR3 has 14 amino acids. The CDR3 DNA sequence: TGTGCCATCAGTCAGGACAGGGGGGTCCACGAGCAGTACTTC. Protein sequence: CAISQDRGVHEQYF.

The V gene is TRBV2, the J gene TRBJ2-1; possibly TRBD2 for D (7 bases). This CDR3 contains 16 residues. Germline V CDR1 and CDR2: SNHLY, FYNNEI. Trimming took off 0 bases at V and 6 bases at J, with 15 bases between the two ends. The CDR3 DNA reads as TGTGCCAGCAGTGAAGCGGGTGGGGGGGCTCTCAATGAGCAGTTCTTC. Protein: CASSEAGGGALNEQFF.

The rearrangement links TRBV24-1 to TRBJ2-7, with TRBD1 matching over 8 bases. The CDR3 length is 15 residues. J lost 9 bases, V lost 0 bases, and 9 bases had no gene match. Germline values: CDR1 KGHDR, CDR2 SFDVKD. CDR3 nucleotide sequence: TGTGCCACCAGTGATTTGGGGACAGGCTACGATAGGCAGTACTTC. Translating gives CATSDLGTGYDRQYF.

A few counts support this clone. The genes are TRBV28 and TRBJ1-5, with a weak D call TRBD1 (5 bases). The length of the CDR3 is 14 residues. V lost 6 bases and J 6 bases, leaving 15 bases between the germline ends. CDR1 is MDHEN and CDR2 is SYDVKM in the germline V gene. The CDR3 sequence is CASSSTVRGQPQHF. The CDR3 DNA sequence: TGTGCCAGCAGCTCGACAGTGCGGGGTCAGCCCCAGCATTTT.

The chain recombines TRBV11-2 with TRBJ2-6; D might be TRBD1 (6 bases). Germline CDR1 SGHAT, CDR2 FQNNGV. The CDR3 has 17 amino acids. V lost 5 bases and J lost 3, with 17 bases in between. The CDR3 bases are TGTGCCAGCAGCCAGTGGCGGACAGTCCGTGGGGCCAACGTCCTGACTTTC. It yields the protein CASSQWRTVRGANVLTF.

The J gene is TRBJ2-1, the V gene TRBV7-7; 8 bases map to TRBD2. Trimming at V came to 5 bases and at J to 6 bases, leaving 9 bases not matched to a gene. The CDR3 spans 15 residues. CDR1 is SSHAT and CDR2 is FNYEAQ in the germline V gene (reference sequence). Here the CDR3 DNA reads TGTGCCAGCAGCCCCGGGAGGGGGTTGGGCAATGAGCAGTTCTTC. This encodes CASSPGRGLGNEQFF.

The rearrangement links TRBV4-3 to TRBJ2-7; TRBD1 matches at 9 bases. The CDR3 covers 15 residues. Per the germline V gene, CDR1 is LGHNA and CDR2 is YSLEER. The junction had 6 bases not matched to a gene; V was cut back by 2 bases and J by 4 bases. CDR3: CASSQQTGGVYEQYF. The CDR3 nucleotides are TGCGCCAGCAGCCAACAAACAGGGGGCGTTTACGAGCAGTACTTC.

This chain links TRBV10-2 with TRBJ2-4; a possible D gene is TRBD2 (6 bases). The V gene lost 6 bases and the J gene lost 9 bases, with 9 bases spanning the gap. CDR3 length: 11 residues. Germline-derived CDR1 and CDR2 are WSHSY and SAAADI. CDR3 sequence (DNA): TGCGCCAGCAGCGCCGGGGGCATTCAGTACTTC. Translation gives CASSAGGIQYF.